Presented here are 10 T cell receptor beta chains from one specimen sequenced in a study of cytomegalovirus exposure and HLA in healthy donors. The PCR was carried out with 60 Vbeta primers and 13 Jbeta primers. Sequenced by immunoSEQ multiplex PCR; TCRdb stores in-frame clones only, minus some. Altogether about 140,000 clones are present, about 80% being singletons, with the ten largest covering approximately 2%. Sequencing used PBMCs. These receptors originate from a middle-aged woman in good health and CMV-seronegative.

The chain couples TRBV27 to TRBJ2-7; 8 positions agree with TRBD1. CDR1 is MNHEY and CDR2 is SMNVEV in the germline V gene (reference sequence). The J segment lost 5 bases and the V segment lost 1 base, leaving 7 bases of the junction unmatched. The CDR3 extends over 15 amino acids. As DNA, the CDR3 is TGTGCCAGCAGTTTATGGACAGGGCCCAGTAACGAGCAGTACTTC. It codes for CASSLWTGPSNEQYF.

CDR3 sequence: CASSLLGQGLIGAFF. The CDR3 DNA reads TGTGCCAGCAGCTTGTTGGGACAGGGATTGATTGGAGCTTTCTTT. The chain is built from TRBV5-4 and TRBJ1-1, with 9 bases aligning to TRBD1. After removal of 1 base from V and 10 bases from J, the junction contained 11 bases not matched to a gene. The CDR3 is 15 residues long. The germline V gene encodes CDR1 SGHNT and CDR2 YYREEE (reference sequence). Full variable domain (remainder filled in from reference TRBV5-4 and TRBJ1-1): ETGVTQSPTHLIKTRGQQVTLRCSSQSGHNTVSWYQQALGQGPQFIFQYYREEENGRGNFPPRFSGLQFPNYSSELNVNALELDDSALYLCASSLLGQGLIGAFFGQGTRLTVV.

This chain connects TRBV28 to TRBJ1-1; the D gene is possibly TRBD1 (6 bases). The length of the CDR3 is 13 residues. Trimming removed 4 bases from V and 4 bases from J, with 10 bases in between. CDR1 and CDR2 (germline): MDHEN, SYDVKM. CDR3: CASSWDKATEAFF. The CDR3 DNA sequence: TGTGCCAGCAGTTGGGACAAGGCCACTGAAGCTTTCTTT.

This chain connects TRBV5-4 to TRBJ2-3; 7 bases are a match to TRBD2. Per germline, CDR1 SGHNT and CDR2 YYREEE (reference sequence). The CDR3 extends over 14 amino acids. The ends lost 6 bases at V and 4 bases at J; junction bases unmatched: 8. CDR3 bases: TGTGCCAGCACCACCAGCGGGGCCTCAGATACGCAGTATTTT. Its translation is CASTTSGASDTQYF.

The rearrangement uses TRBV13 and TRBJ1-2; D remains unclear. The germline gives CDR1 PRHDT, CDR2 FYEKMQ (reference sequence). The CDR3 has 13 amino acids. Trimming shortened V by 6 bases and J by 2 bases, and 10 bases separated the two germline ends. For the CDR3, the DNA is TGTGCCAGCAGTCCTAGAGGGAACTATGGCTACACCTTC. This encodes CASSPRGNYGYTF. Looking up the rest from reference TRBV13 and TRBJ1-2 gives the full variable domain: AAGVIQSPRHLIKEKRETATLKCYPIPRHDTVYWYQQGPGQDPQFLISFYEKMQSDKGSIPDRFSAQQFSDYHSELNMSSLELGDSALYFCASSPRGNYGYTFGSGTRLTVV.

The CDR3 DNA reads as TGTGCCAGCAGCTCAGGCCGGACAGGGGGCGTTGGAGGCTACACCTTC. This translates into CASSSGRTGGVGGYTF. The V call is TRBV7-2, the J call TRBJ1-2; 11 bases fit TRBD1. Germline values: CDR1 SGHTA, CDR2 FQGNSA. CDR3 length equals 16 residues. Losses at the gene ends were 4 bases for V and 8 bases for J; bases not matched to a gene: 12. Looking up the rest from reference TRBV7-2 and TRBJ1-2 gives the full variable domain: GAGVSQSPSNKVTEKGKDVELRCDPISGHTALYWYRQSLGQGLEFLIYFQGNSAPDKSGLPSDRFSAERTGGSVSTLTIQRTQQEDSAVYLCASSSGRTGGVGGYTFGSGTRLTVV.

This clone has a single count. V is TRBV29-1 and J is TRBJ1-2; 8 bases are shared with TRBD1. J gave up 2 bases and V 3 bases, and 8 bases lay outside the gene matches. This CDR3 region has 15 residues. CDR1 is SQVTM and CDR2 is ANQGSEA in the germline V gene. The CDR3 DNA follows: TGCAGCGTTGATCTCGACAGGGGCAAAAACTATGGCTACACCTTC. This translates into CSVDLDRGKNYGYTF.

V usage is TRBV5-8 and J usage is TRBJ1-1; D is ambiguous. The CDR3 has 13 amino acids. Germline V gives CDR1 SGHTS, CDR2 YDEGEE. The V gene lost 4 bases and the J gene lost 1 base, with 8 bases spanning the gap. The CDR3 reads CASSPLKNTEAFF. CDR3 DNA sequence: TGTGCCAGCAGCCCCCTAAAGAACACTGAAGCTTTCTTT.

The chain links TRBV10-3 to TRBJ1-6; the D gene is possibly TRBD1 (5 bases). CDR1 and CDR2 from the germline V gene are ENHRY and SYGVKD. The CDR3 length is 13 residues. Trimming took 6 bases from V and 8 from J, leaving 11 bases between them. The DNA for the CDR3 is TGTGCCATCAGCTCAGGGTTGGATTCACCCCTCCACTTT. Translation: CAISSGLDSPLHF.

The rearrangement links TRBV7-3 to TRBJ1-6; possible D gene TRBD1, 6 bases. This CDR3 is built from 14 residues. The V end lost 6 bases, the J end lost 9 bases, and 15 bases lay between the germline ends. The germline CDR1 and CDR2 sequences are SGHTA and FQGTGA. The CDR3 is CASSKGGVSSPLHF. In DNA, the CDR3 is TGTGCCAGCAGTAAAGGGGGAGTAAGTTCACCCCTCCACTTT.